Listed here are 18 T cell receptor beta chains from one sample, sequenced in a study of T cells in Graves' hyperthyroidism and ophthalmopathy. The investigators amplified TCR beta CDR3 regions from RNA transcripts. When the TCR CDR3 underwent first-round RT-PCR, the HTBI primer set was used. One entry per CDR3 protein results from TCRdb running MiXCR on the multiplex PCR reads. The sample records a few hundred thousand distinct CDR3 sequences, 13% to 15% being singletons. Material for sequencing was blood. These receptors all stem from a middle-aged woman with Graves' hyperthyroidism.

This clonotype was seen more than once but under ten times. DNA for the CDR3: TGTGCCAGCAGCTTGGGGGGCAAAAGCACAGATACGCAGTATTTT. Translation gives CASSLGGKSTDTQYF. The chain has TRBV7-2 and TRBJ2-3, with D possibly being TRBD1 or TRBD2 (6 bases each). This CDR3 contains 15 residues. Trimming took 3 bases from V and 0 from J, leaving 10 bases between them. Germline assignment: CDR1 SGHTA and CDR2 FQGNSA.

This clonotype was found many times. The chain is built from TRBV5-1 and TRBJ2-3, with 7 bases identical to TRBD2. This CDR3 comprises 13 residues. From germline, CDR1 is SGHRS and CDR2 YFSETQ. V dropped 3 bases and J dropped 6; count of bases not matched to a gene: 4. The CDR3 region has the DNA TGCGCCAGCAGCTCGGGGGAGGGGGATACGCAGTATTTT. It translates to CASSSGEGDTQYF.

Many counts were recorded for this clonotype. The CDR3 nucleotides are TGTGCCAGCAGTTACGAGCCGAGGAGCTCCTACGAGCAGTACTTC. This codes for CASSYEPRSSYEQYF. The chain recombines TRBV6-2 or TRBV6-3 with TRBJ2-7; D call uncertain. CDR3 size: 15 residues. The germline CDR1 and CDR2 sequences are MNHEY and SVGEGT. Between the trimmed V and J ends, which lost 2 bases and 0 bases, there was a span of 11 bases.

This clonotype showed up many times. V is TRBV15 and J is TRBJ1-5, with 12 bases that match TRBD1. The length of the CDR3 is 19 residues. The V gene end was trimmed by 1 base and the J gene end by 4 bases; junction bases not matched to a gene: 11. Germline values: CDR1 LNHNV, CDR2 YYDKDF (reference sequence). The DNA for the CDR3 is TGTGCCACCAGCAGAGTATCGGGACAGGGGGCTTACTTAAATCAGCCCCAGCATTTT. Protein: CATSRVSGQGAYLNQPQHF.

This clonotype was counted a few times. It may be a read error: a sequence one base away is much more abundant. The chain carries TRBV6-1 and TRBJ1-2; D unclear. The CDR3 totals 14 residues. The V gene's germline CDR1 is MNHNS and CDR2 SASEGT. The CDR3 region is CASRERFGNHGYTF. The CDR3, as DNA: TGTGCCAGCAGGGAGAGGTTTGGTAACCATGGCTACACCTTC.

This clonotype appeared many times. The chain employs TRBV18 and TRBJ1-4; D not resolved. Germline assignment: CDR1 KGHSH and CDR2 LQKENI. Trimming left V 6 bases short and J 7 bases short, with 12 bases between. The CDR3 extends over 13 amino acids. The CDR3 spells CASSTGIGEKLFF. CDR3 bases: TGTGCCAGCTCTACCGGGATAGGTGAAAAACTGTTTTTT.

This clonotype has a count of ten or more. The rearrangement links TRBV7-8 to TRBJ1-4; no firm D call. This CDR3 region has 17 residues. From germline, CDR1 is SGHVS and CDR2 FQNEAQ. Trimming stripped 2 bases from V and 7 bases from J, with 20 bases between. CDR3 in amino acids: CASSLPFRKEGSEKLFF. The CDR3 nucleotides read TGTGCCAGCAGCTTACCTTTCCGGAAGGAGGGAAGTGAAAAACTGTTTTTT.

This clonotype was observed many times. J is TRBJ2-3 and V is TRBV2, with 7 bases identical to TRBD2. Germline V CDR1 and CDR2: SNHLY, FYNNEI. There are 15 residues in the CDR3. The V gene end was trimmed by 6 bases and the J gene end by 4 bases; junction bases not matched to a gene: 10. The CDR3 reads CASSEGLTGADTQYF. DNA for the CDR3: TGTGCCAGCAGCGAGGGACTAACGGGAGCAGATACGCAGTATTTT.

In its sample, this clonotype was seen a few times. The J gene is TRBJ2-5, the V gene TRBV4-1; 11 bases map to TRBD2. With 0 bases clipped from V and 7 bases from J, the junction kept 4 bases outside the gene matches. The CDR3 spans 15 residues. Germline V gene lookup returns CDR1 MGHRA and CDR2 YSYEKL. CDR3 amino acids: CASSQDLLAGATQYF. The CDR3 DNA is TGCGCCAGCAGCCAAGATTTACTAGCGGGAGCGACCCAGTACTTC.

This clonotype was seen ten or more times. For the CDR3, the DNA is TGTGCCAGCAGCCAAGGGGACTCCGAGCAGTTCTTC. It translates to CASSQGDSEQFF. The rearrangement joins TRBV14 to TRBJ2-1, with D possibly matching TRBD2 (6 bases). The CDR3 runs to 12 residues. Trimming cost V 1 base and J 10 bases, with 8 bases left between them. Germline V gene data show CDR1 as SGHDN and CDR2 as FVKESK.

This clonotype was recorded at least ten times. J is TRBJ1-2 and V is TRBV2; D perhaps matches TRBD1 (6 bases). Trimming took off 6 bases at V and 4 bases at J, with 9 bases between the two ends. The CDR3 has 12 amino acids. Germline-derived CDR1 and CDR2 are SNHLY and FYNNEI. CDR3 amino acids: CASREDSYGYTF. In nucleotides, the CDR3 is TGTGCCAGCAGGGAGGACAGCTATGGCTACACCTTC. The full variable domain, its missing parts supplied by reference TRBV2 and TRBJ1-2, is EPEVTQTPSHQVTQMGQEVILRCVPISNHLYFYWYRQILGQKVEFLVSFYNNEISEKSEIFDDQFSVERPDGSNFTLKIRSTKLEDSAMYFCASREDSYGYTFGSGTRLTVV.

This clonotype was detected a few times. In DNA, the CDR3 is TGTGCCAGCGCGGGGGCAACTAATGAAAAACTGTTTTTT. Residues: CASAGATNEKLFF. The chain links TRBV18 to TRBJ1-4; weak D call: TRBD1 (5 bases). CDR1 and CDR2 (germline): KGHSH, LQKENI. This CDR3 contains 13 residues. The germline V and J ends were trimmed by 8 bases and 0 bases, with 7 bases remaining between them.

This clonotype has a handful of counts. The V and J genes are TRBV4-1 and TRBJ2-1; 8 bases agree with TRBD2. Germline CDR1 reads MGHRA; CDR2 reads YSYEKL. The CDR3 is 20 residues long. V lost 2 bases to trimming and J lost 1 base; unmatched junction nucleotides: 16. The CDR3 DNA reads TGCGCCAGCAGCCAATCCGGGACTAGGGCCCCAAGGGGGTCCTACAATGAGCAGTTCTTC. It translates to CASSQSGTRAPRGSYNEQFF.

This clonotype was seen ten or more times. The J gene is TRBJ2-2, the V gene TRBV11-2; TRBD2 agrees at 8 bases. Germline CDR1 is SGHAT and CDR2 is FQNNGV. CDR3 size: 16 residues. The V and J ends lost 3 bases and 0 bases, in that order; junction bases with no gene match: 3. The CDR3 is CASSFSAGANTGELFF. The CDR3 region has the DNA TGTGCCAGCAGCTTCTCAGCGGGAGCGAACACCGGGGAGCTGTTTTTT.

In its sample, this clonotype was seen many times. The J gene is TRBJ2-1, the V gene TRBV3-1; D is undetermined. The CDR3 is made up of 11 amino acids. V was cut by 7 bases and J by 5 bases, with 6 bases left in between. Germline V gene data show CDR1 as LGHDT and CDR2 as YNNKEL (reference sequence). The chain's CDR3 is CASKGNNEQFF. CDR3 coding DNA: TGTGCCAGCAAAGGGAACAATGAGCAGTTCTTC.

This clonotype occurred many times. The chain has TRBV7-2 and TRBJ2-2; no clear D gene. The CDR3 sequence is 12 residues long. V lost 1 base and J 7 bases, leaving 4 bases between the germline ends. The germline V gene encodes CDR1 SGHTA and CDR2 FQGNSA. The CDR3: CASSLVFGELFF. The DNA of the CDR3 is TGTGCCAGCAGCTTAGTCTTCGGGGAGCTGTTTTTT.

The sample holds a few counts of this clonotype. The chain uses TRBV7-9 and TRBJ2-1; TRBD2 agrees at 7 bases. With 5 bases clipped from V and 7 bases from J, the junction kept 5 bases outside the gene matches. This CDR3 comprises 13 residues. Germline CDR1 and CDR2: SEHNR and FQNEAQ (reference sequence). The CDR3 spells CASSRAGSNEQFF. DNA of the CDR3: TGTGCCAGCAGCCGAGCGGGATCGAATGAGCAGTTCTTC.

This clonotype was found a few times. V and J are TRBV27 and TRBJ1-5, with 7 bases that match TRBD1. The CDR3 loop spans 15 amino acids. CDR1 is MNHEY and CDR2 is SMNVEV in the germline V gene (reference sequence). After removal of 6 bases from V and 2 bases from J, the junction contained 7 bases not matched to a gene. The CDR3 reads CASRRAGTGNQPQHF. The CDR3 bases are TGTGCCAGCAGACGAGCCGGGACAGGCAATCAGCCCCAGCATTTT.